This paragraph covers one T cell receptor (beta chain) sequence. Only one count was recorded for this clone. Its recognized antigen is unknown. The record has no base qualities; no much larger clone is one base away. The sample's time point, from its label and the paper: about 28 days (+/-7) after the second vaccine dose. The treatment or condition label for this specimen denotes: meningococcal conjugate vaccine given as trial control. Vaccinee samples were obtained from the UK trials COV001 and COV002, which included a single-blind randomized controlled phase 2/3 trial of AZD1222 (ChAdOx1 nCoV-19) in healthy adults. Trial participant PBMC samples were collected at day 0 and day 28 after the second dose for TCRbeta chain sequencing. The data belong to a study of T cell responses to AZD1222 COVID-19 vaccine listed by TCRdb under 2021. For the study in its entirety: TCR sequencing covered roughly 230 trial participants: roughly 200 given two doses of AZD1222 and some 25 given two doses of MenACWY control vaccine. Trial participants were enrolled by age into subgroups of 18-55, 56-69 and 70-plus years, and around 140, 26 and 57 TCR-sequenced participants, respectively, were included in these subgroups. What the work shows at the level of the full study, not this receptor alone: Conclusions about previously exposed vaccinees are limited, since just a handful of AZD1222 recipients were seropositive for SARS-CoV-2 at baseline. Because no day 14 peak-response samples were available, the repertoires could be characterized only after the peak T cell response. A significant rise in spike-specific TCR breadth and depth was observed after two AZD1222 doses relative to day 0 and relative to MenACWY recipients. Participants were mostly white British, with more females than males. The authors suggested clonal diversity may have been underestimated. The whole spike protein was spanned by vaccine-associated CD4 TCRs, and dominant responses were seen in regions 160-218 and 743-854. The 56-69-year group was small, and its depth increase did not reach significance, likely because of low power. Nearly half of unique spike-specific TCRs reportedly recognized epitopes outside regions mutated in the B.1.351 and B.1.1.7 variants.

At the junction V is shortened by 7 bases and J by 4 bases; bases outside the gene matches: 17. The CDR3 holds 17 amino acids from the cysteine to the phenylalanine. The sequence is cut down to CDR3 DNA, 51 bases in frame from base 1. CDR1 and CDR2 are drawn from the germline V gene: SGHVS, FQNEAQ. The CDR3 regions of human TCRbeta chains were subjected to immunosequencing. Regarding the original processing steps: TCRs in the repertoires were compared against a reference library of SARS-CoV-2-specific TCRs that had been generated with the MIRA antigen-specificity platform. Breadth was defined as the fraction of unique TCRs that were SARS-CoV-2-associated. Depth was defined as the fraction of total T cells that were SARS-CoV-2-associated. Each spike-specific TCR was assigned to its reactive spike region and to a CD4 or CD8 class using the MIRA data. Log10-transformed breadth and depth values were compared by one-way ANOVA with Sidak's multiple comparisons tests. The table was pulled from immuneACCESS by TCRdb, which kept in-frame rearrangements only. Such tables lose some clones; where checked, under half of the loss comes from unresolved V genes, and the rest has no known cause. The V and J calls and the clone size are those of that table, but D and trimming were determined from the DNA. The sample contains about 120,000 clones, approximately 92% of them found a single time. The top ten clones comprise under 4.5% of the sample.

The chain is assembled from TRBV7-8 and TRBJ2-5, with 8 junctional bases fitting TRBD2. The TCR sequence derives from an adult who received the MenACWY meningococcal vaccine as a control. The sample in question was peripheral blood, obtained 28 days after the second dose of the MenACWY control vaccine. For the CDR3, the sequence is CASNPPGGGRASETQYF. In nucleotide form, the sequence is TGTGCCAGCAACCCACCCGGGGGGGGGCGCGCCTCAGAGACCCAGTACTTC.